This T cell receptor (beta chain) was identified in a study of identical twins. This clonotype has at least ten counts. Via MiXCR, TCRdb re-called the 5' RACE reads, giving one row per CDR3 protein. The sample records 250,000 or so distinct CDR3 sequences, about 7% being singletons. V gave up 5 bases and J gave up 3 bases, with 11 bases separating them. The CDR3 runs to 14 residues. CDR1 LGHDT and CDR2 YNNKEL come from the germline V gene (reference sequence). These data were also filed under a second study, of yellow fever vaccine responses in identical twins.

The sample consisted of memory (CD45RO+) T cells sorted from blood. The chain links TRBV3-1 to TRBJ2-1, with TRBD2 as a possible D gene (7 bases). The sequence derives from a woman aged 18-35 years in good health. CDR3 in DNA: TGTGCCAGCAGCGGGGGGGCCGTCTACAATGAGCAGTTCTTC. This codes for CASSGGAVYNEQFF.